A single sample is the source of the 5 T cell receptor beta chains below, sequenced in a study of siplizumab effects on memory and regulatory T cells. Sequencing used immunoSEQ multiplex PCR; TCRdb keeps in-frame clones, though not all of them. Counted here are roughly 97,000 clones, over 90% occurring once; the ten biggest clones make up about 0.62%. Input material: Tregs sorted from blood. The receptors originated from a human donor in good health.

CDR3 in amino acids: CASSANNRDLEQYF. The CDR3 nucleotides are TGTGCCAGCAGCGCGAACAATCGAGATCTGGAGCAGTACTTC. The chain joins TRBV9 to TRBJ2-7; no clear D. The germline V gene encodes CDR1 SGDLS and CDR2 YYNGEE. The CDR3 runs to 14 residues. V was cut by 3 bases and J by 7 bases, with 17 bases left in between.

The DNA of the CDR3 is TGTGCCAGCTCACCTCGGAGCTCCTACAATGAGCAGTTCTTC. This gives the protein CASSPRSSYNEQFF. This chain links TRBV18 with TRBJ2-1; D unclear. V was trimmed by 3 bases and J by 0 bases, leaving 6 bases between them. Per germline, CDR1 KGHSH and CDR2 LQKENI. CDR3 length: 14 residues.

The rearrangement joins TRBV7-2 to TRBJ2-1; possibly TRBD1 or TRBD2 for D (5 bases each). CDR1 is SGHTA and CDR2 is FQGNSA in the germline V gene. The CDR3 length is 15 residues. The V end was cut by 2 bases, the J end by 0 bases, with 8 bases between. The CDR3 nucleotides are TGTGCCAGCAGCTTACTCGGGACCTCCTACAATGAGCAGTTCTTC. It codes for CASSLLGTSYNEQFF.

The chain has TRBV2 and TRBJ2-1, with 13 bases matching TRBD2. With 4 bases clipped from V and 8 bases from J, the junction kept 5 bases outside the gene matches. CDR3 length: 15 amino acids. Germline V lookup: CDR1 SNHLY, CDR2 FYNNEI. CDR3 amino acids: CASSGRTSGRDEQFF. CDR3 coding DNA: TGTGCCAGCAGTGGAAGGACTAGCGGGAGAGATGAGCAGTTCTTC.

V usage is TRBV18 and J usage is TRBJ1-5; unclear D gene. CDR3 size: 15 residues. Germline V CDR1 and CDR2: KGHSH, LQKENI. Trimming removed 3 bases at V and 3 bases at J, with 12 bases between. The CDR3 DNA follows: TGTGCCAGCTCACCGGAAAGCGGTGCCAATCAGCCCCAGCATTTT. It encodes CASSPESGANQPQHF.